This T cell receptor beta chain was identified in a study of T cell responses to AZD1222 COVID-19 vaccine listed by TCRdb under 2021. Background for the entire study: Because spike-specific TCR depth and breadth did not differ between the two schedules, AZD1222 recipients who got a second dose at roughly 4 weeks were pooled with those who got a second dose at roughly 12 weeks. A total of 233 trial participants underwent TCR sequencing, of whom some 210 received two doses of AZD1222 and some 26 received two doses of the MenACWY control vaccine. Trial participants were enrolled into age subgroups of 18-55, 56-69 and 70-plus years, which contained roughly 150, 30 and 60 TCR-sequenced participants, respectively. What the authors observed across the whole study: No day 14 peak-response samples were available, so repertoires were characterized only after the peak T cell response. Vaccine-associated CD4 TCRs spanned the whole spike protein, with dominant responses in regions 160-218 and 743-854. After two AZD1222 doses, both the breadth and the depth of spike-specific TCRs were significantly higher than at day 0 and than in MenACWY recipients. The 56-69-year group was small, and its depth increase did not reach significance, likely because of low power. Reportedly, close to half of the unique spike-specific TCRs recognized epitopes lying outside the regions that are mutated in the B.1.351 and B.1.1.7 variants. Participants were mostly white British and included more females than males, and it was suggested by the authors that clonal diversity may have been underestimated. Conclusions about previously exposed vaccinees are limited because only a handful of AZD1222 recipients were SARS-CoV-2 seropositive at baseline.

Per the germline V gene, SQVTM is the CDR1 and ANQGSEA is the CDR2. From the cysteine up to the phenylalanine, the CDR3 has a length of 12 residues. Of all the DNA, just the CDR3 is kept, 36 bases in frame from base 1. Cut back by 7 bases and 1 base, the V and J ends lie 10 bases apart. Concerning this clone itself: The specificity of this receptor is unknown. No per-base quality is available; no much larger clone lies one base away.

The CDR3 regions of human TCRbeta chains were analyzed by immunosequencing. As for the original processing: TCRs in the repertoires were compared against a reference library of SARS-CoV-2-specific TCRs that had been generated with the MIRA antigen-specificity platform. Breadth meant the fraction of unique TCRs that were SARS-CoV-2-associated, whereas depth meant the fraction of total T cells that were SARS-CoV-2-associated. Using the MIRA data, each spike-specific TCR was mapped to the spike region that the TCR reacts to and placed in a CD4 or CD8 class. Log10-transformed breadth and depth values were compared by one-way ANOVA with Sidak's multiple comparisons tests. TCRdb stores this immuneACCESS table with in-frame sequences only. Part of the clones is absent; in the studies checked, under half of the shortfall reflects unresolved V genes, and no reason is known for the rest. The DNA gave D and trimming, while V, J and clone size come from that table. For this sample there are 150,000 or so clones; about nine tenths appear just once. The top ten hold about a fifth of the sample.

In the paper's terms, the time point label means: baseline before first vaccination. Vaccinee samples came from UK trials COV001 and COV002, including a single-blind randomized controlled phase 2/3 trial of AZD1222 (ChAdOx1 nCoV-19) in healthy adults. For TCRbeta chain sequencing, PBMC samples from trial participants were taken at day 0 and at day 28 after the second dose. The material was peripheral blood, obtained on day 0 of AZD1222 vaccination. This sequence uses TRBV29-1 and TRBJ1-1, with TRBD1 as a weak D call on 5 bases. The TCR comes from an adult in good health. Here the CDR3 is given as CSGRQGNTEAFF. The DNA reads TGCAGCGGCCGTCAGGGGAACACTGAAGCTTTCTTT.